One and the same sample provided the 21 T cell receptor beta chains below, sequenced in a study of blood T cell repertoires in COVID-19. Profiling relied on immunoSEQ multiplex PCR, and the TCRdb table lists in-frame clones only, not all of them. The sample has roughly 500,000 clones, more than 75% seen once; the top ten hold 1.8%. The sample taken for sequencing was PBMCs or T cells enriched from blood (not recorded which). Every receptor here comes from a woman in her forties who had recovered from COVID-19.

This chain links TRBV28 with TRBJ1-2; 8 positions match TRBD1. Germline-derived CDR1 and CDR2 are MDHEN and SYDVKM. This CDR3 has 13 residues. V shed 4 bases, J shed 4 bases, and the junction held 2 bases outside the gene matches. CDR3 DNA: TGTGCCAGCAGTTACGGACAGGGCTATGGCTACACCTTC. Translating gives CASSYGQGYGYTF.

The gene calls are TRBV3-1 (or the pseudogene TRBV3-2) and TRBJ1-2, with D maybe TRBD1 (5 bases). V was pared by 4 bases and J by 4 bases, with 19 bases between. Per germline, CDR1 LGHDT and CDR2 YNNKEL (reference sequence). The CDR3 has 16 amino acids. CDR3 nucleotides: TGTGCCAGCAGCCTTGAACTCCAGGGTATTCGCTATGGCTACACCTTC. Translating it yields CASSLELQGIRYGYTF.

The chain couples TRBV7-9 to TRBJ2-7; D uncertain. The CDR3 has 14 residues. V lost 0 bases, J lost 5 bases, and 11 bases lay in between. Germline loops: CDR1 SEHNR, CDR2 FQNEAQ (reference sequence). The CDR3 DNA follows: TGTGCCAGCAGCTTAGCGAACATGGGCCACGAGCAGTACTTC. Translated: CASSLANMGHEQYF.

This clone appeared a few times. This chain links TRBV27 with TRBJ1-1; D may be TRBD1 (6 bases). V was trimmed by 6 bases and J by 2 bases, leaving 13 bases between them. Germline V gene lookup returns CDR1 MNHEY and CDR2 SMNVEV (reference sequence). The CDR3 extends over 14 amino acids. The chain's CDR3 is CASRPTGFNTEAFF. The CDR3 nucleotides are TGTGCCAGCAGACCCACAGGGTTCAACACTGAAGCTTTCTTT.

The chain uses TRBV2 and TRBJ1-1; 7 nucleotides align to TRBD1. This CDR3 has 15 residues. V gave up 3 bases and J gave up 0 bases; unmatched junction bases: 4. CDR1 is SNHLY, CDR2 FYNNEI, per germline. The CDR3 loop is CASSDLGQLNTEAFF. In nucleotides, the CDR3 is TGTGCCAGCAGTGACCTGGGACAGTTGAACACTGAAGCTTTCTTT.

The chain carries TRBV4-3 and TRBJ2-1; D might be TRBD2 (5 bases). V lost 2 bases and J lost 0, with 14 bases in between. The CDR3 contains 17 residues. CDR1 is LGHNA, CDR2 YSLEER, per germline. The CDR3 DNA reads TGCGCCAGCAGCCAATTGGGAAGCGGCGCCTCCTACAATGAGCAGTTCTTC. Protein: CASSQLGSGASYNEQFF.

With regard to this clone: Different DNA sequences within this sample yield the same CDR3. The rearrangement uses TRBV20-1 and TRBJ1-1; D is unresolved. Per germline, CDR1 DFQATT and CDR2 SNEGSKA (reference sequence). The V end was cut by 0 bases, the J end by 5 bases, with 4 bases between. CDR3 length: 11 amino acids. This CDR3 is CSARDLTEAFF. The CDR3, as DNA: TGCAGTGCTAGAGATCTGACTGAAGCTTTCTTT.

The chain carries TRBV7-7 and TRBJ2-5; 8 nucleotides line up with TRBD2. Germline loops: CDR1 SSHAT, CDR2 FNYEAQ (reference sequence). The trim removed 5 bases at V and 4 bases at J, leaving 6 bases unmatched. The CDR3 has 14 amino acids. This chain's CDR3 is CASSPAGGGETQYF. CDR3 DNA sequence: TGTGCCAGCAGCCCCGCGGGAGGTGGAGAGACCCAGTACTTC.

The rearrangement uses TRBV9 and TRBJ2-2; 11 bases line up with TRBD2. Per germline, CDR1 SGDLS and CDR2 YYNGEE. Trimming took 4 bases from V and 6 from J; bases not matched to a gene: 8. The CDR3 has 16 amino acids. The CDR3 protein is CASSPYSGRAPGELFF. For the CDR3, the DNA is TGTGCCAGCAGCCCCTATAGCGGGAGGGCCCCCGGGGAGCTGTTTTTT.

V gene TRBV5-4 combines with J gene TRBJ1-1; 9 bases line up with TRBD1. From germline, CDR1 is SGHNT and CDR2 YYREEE (reference sequence). V was clipped by 4 bases and J by 0 bases; unmatched bases: 7. CDR3 length: 16 residues. DNA for the CDR3: TGTGCCAGCAGCAGAAGGACAGGGGCCCTGAACACTGAAGCTTTCTTT. Residues: CASSRRTGALNTEAFF.

The chain recombines TRBV19 with TRBJ1-2; 8 bases line up with TRBD1. This CDR3 is 14 amino acids long. The germline gives CDR1 LNHDA, CDR2 SQIVND (reference sequence). Losses at the gene ends were 6 bases for V and 3 bases for J; bases not matched to a gene: 6. The CDR3 DNA sequence: TGTGCCAGTAGAATCTACAGGGGGGACTATGGCTACACCTTC. It translates to CASRIYRGDYGYTF.

This clone was detected only a few times. J is TRBJ2-5 and V is TRBV15; a weak D match, TRBD1 (5 bases). The CDR3 consists of 12 residues. From germline, CDR1 is LNHNV and CDR2 YYDKDF (reference sequence). V lost 5 bases and J lost 5, with 9 bases in between. The CDR3 nucleotides are TGTGCCACCAGCGCAGGGTTCGAGACCCAGTACTTC. This sequence encodes CATSAGFETQYF.

The rearrangement links TRBV7-2 to TRBJ2-7; perhaps TRBD2 as D (6 bases). CDR1 and CDR2 from the germline V gene are SGHTA and FQGNSA. The CDR3 contains 17 residues. V lost 3 bases to trimming and J lost 0 bases, with 18 bases between them. CDR3 amino acids: CASSFRGSIGSSYEQYF. CDR3 bases: TGTGCCAGCAGCTTCAGAGGGAGTATCGGGAGCTCCTACGAGCAGTACTTC.

This chain uses TRBV6-2 or TRBV6-3 with TRBJ2-7; 7 bases agree with TRBD2. V trimming: 5 bases; J trimming: 6 bases; junction bases outside the gene matches: 16. Germline V gives CDR1 MNHEY, CDR2 SVGEGT. The CDR3 length is 16 residues. CDR3 in amino acids: CASSNRLAGVVAEQYF. As DNA, the CDR3 is TGTGCCAGCAGTAACAGACTAGCTGGGGTCGTCGCCGAGCAGTACTTC.

The rearrangement uses TRBV15 and TRBJ2-1; D gene uncertain. Germline V lookup: CDR1 LNHNV, CDR2 YYDKDF (reference sequence). V gave up 4 bases and J gave up 9 bases, with 10 bases separating them. The CDR3 loop spans 12 amino acids. As DNA, the CDR3 is TGTGCCACCAGCACCTACCGCGGTGAGCAGTTCTTC. Residues: CATSTYRGEQFF.

The chain uses TRBV4-3 and TRBJ2-1; 12 bases line up with TRBD2. The CDR3 consists of 14 residues. The germline gives CDR1 LGHNA, CDR2 YSLEER. The junction had 3 bases not matched to a gene; V was cut back by 0 bases and J by 12 bases. The CDR3 region is CASSQETSGRWQFF. The CDR3 DNA reads TGCGCCAGCAGCCAAGAGACTAGCGGGAGATGGCAGTTCTTC.

The chain employs TRBV11-3 and TRBJ1-3; D is ambiguous. CDR3 length: 16 amino acids. Trimming pared 5 bases from V and 0 bases from J, leaving 14 bases between. From germline, CDR1 is SGHNT and CDR2 YENEEA. The CDR3: CASSPSLENSGNTIYF. The DNA of the CDR3 is TGTGCCAGCAGCCCTTCGTTGGAGAACTCTGGAAACACCATATATTTT.

The chain combines TRBV10-1 with TRBJ2-7, with TRBD2 matching over 14 bases. This CDR3 region has 19 residues. V lost 6 bases, J lost 3 bases, and 16 bases stayed unmatched. CDR1 and CDR2 (germline): WNHNN, SYGVQD (reference sequence). CDR3 residues: CASRDPGLAGASDLYEQYF. The CDR3 DNA reads TGCGCCAGCAGAGACCCGGGACTAGCGGGAGCTTCAGATCTCTACGAGCAGTACTTC.

J is TRBJ1-2 and V is TRBV5-4; D is unresolved. The CDR3 spans 15 residues. V was clipped by 0 bases and J by 1 base, with 10 bases between them. Germline-derived CDR1 and CDR2 are SGHNT and YYREEE (reference sequence). The CDR3 nucleotides are TGTGCCAGCAGCTTGGCAGGCCTACTTAACTATGGCTACACCTTC. As protein: CASSLAGLLNYGYTF.

This clone was observed a few times. This chain connects TRBV5-1 to TRBJ2-2, with D uncertain. Germline V gene lookup returns CDR1 SGHRS and CDR2 YFSETQ. The CDR3 is 13 residues long. Trimming left V 0 bases short and J 3 bases short, with 3 bases between. DNA of the CDR3: TGCGCCAGCAGCTTGGTCGACACCGGGGAGCTGTTTTTT. Translation: CASSLVDTGELFF.

J is TRBJ1-1 and V is TRBV10-2; the D gene is possibly TRBD1 (6 bases). Trimming took 5 bases from V and 4 from J, leaving 11 bases between them. Germline values: CDR1 WSHSY, CDR2 SAAADI. The CDR3 extends over 13 amino acids. The CDR3 loop reads CASSQSGATEAFF. The CDR3 coding sequence is TGCGCCAGCAGTCAATCAGGGGCCACTGAAGCTTTCTTT.